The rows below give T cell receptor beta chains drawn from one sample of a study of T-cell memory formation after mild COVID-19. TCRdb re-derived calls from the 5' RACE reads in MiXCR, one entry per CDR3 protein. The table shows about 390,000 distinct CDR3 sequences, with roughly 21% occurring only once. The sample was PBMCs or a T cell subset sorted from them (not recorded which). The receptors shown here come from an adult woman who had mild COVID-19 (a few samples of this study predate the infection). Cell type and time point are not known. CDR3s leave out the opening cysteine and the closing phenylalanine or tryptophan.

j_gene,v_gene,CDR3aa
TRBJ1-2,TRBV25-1,ASSEYSGGRGYT
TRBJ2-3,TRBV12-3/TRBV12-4,ASSGGRGGTDTQY
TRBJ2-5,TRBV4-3,ASSLHKKREETQY
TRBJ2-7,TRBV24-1,ATSPNRDRGMYEQY
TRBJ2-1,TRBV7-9,ASSLMTSGDEQF
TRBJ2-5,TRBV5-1,ASSKGQRGQETQY
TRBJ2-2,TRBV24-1,ATENTGELF
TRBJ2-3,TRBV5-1,ASSLVGGVTDTQY
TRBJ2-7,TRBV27,ASRLGQAYEQY
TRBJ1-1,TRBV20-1,SARVQNTEAF
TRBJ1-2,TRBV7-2,ASSPNSRDGYT
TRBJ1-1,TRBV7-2,ASSLSQGRNTEAF
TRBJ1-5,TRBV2,ASSITAWSSVGNQPQH
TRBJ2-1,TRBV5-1,ASSLETALIDEQF
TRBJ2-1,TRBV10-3,AISEGGGSYNEQF
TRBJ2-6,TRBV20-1,SARDQQGRSGANVLT
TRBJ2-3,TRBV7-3,ASSLETSGRPDTQY
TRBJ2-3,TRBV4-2,ASSQEGVPAADTQY
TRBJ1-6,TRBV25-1,ASSLGTGGISPLH
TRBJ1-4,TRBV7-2,ASSQRGATNEKLF
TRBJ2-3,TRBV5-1,ASSTREGADTQY
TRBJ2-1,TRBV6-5,ASSYRGTYNEQF
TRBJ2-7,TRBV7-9,ASSARQGLAGEQY
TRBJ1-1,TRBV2,ASNSEGVTEAF
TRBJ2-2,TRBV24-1,ATSGTANTGELF
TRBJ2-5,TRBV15,ATSSIEETQY
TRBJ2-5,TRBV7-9,ASSLASGGSWQTQY
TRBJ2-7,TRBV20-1,SARVGGHEQY
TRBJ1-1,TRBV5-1,ASSSGQENTEAF
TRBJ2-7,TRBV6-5,ASSLWRGYEQY
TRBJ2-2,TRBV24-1,ATSESGELF
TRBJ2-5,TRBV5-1,ASSLEGLAGVQETQY
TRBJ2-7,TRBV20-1,SASSGGSYEQY
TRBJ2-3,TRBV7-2,ASSLGNGGADTQY
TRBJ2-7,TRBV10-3,ATLPGATSYEQY
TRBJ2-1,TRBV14,ASSQEMGPRSNEQF
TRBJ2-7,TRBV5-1,ASSAGGTYEQY
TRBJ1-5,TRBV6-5,ASSYRSTGAGAQH
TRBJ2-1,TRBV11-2,ASSQTSGVYNEQF
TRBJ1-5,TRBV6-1,ASSARRQGWGQPQH
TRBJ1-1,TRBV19,ASSIVPQGEAF
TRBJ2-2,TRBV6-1,ATLRLEAGELF
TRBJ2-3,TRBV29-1,SVASGSPSTDTQY
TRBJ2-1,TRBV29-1,SVEPGLAGWTNEQF